In its sample, the clone carrying this T cell receptor beta chain was seen a few times. Its specificity is not known. Recently diagnosed hyperthyroidism of less than 2 months' duration affected patients aged 18 to 65. Exclusion criteria comprised uncontrolled infection, other autoimmune disease, pregnancy or lactation. This sample is part of a study of T cells in Graves' hyperthyroidism and ophthalmopathy. Study-wide results and caveats: Most thyroid clonotypes with frequency above 0.001 were detected in blood.

V was pared by 4 bases and J by 5 bases, with 12 bases between. From germline, CDR1 is SGDLS and CDR2 YYNGEE. The CDR3 has 13 amino acids. What was amplified from RNA transcripts were TCR beta CDR3 regions. The primer set for the first-round RT-PCR of the TCR CDR3 was HTBI. One entry per CDR3 protein results from TCRdb running MiXCR on the multiplex PCR reads. The table lists 300,000 to 450,000 distinct CDR3 sequences, more than 13% of them singletons, with about 33% in the top ten. This receptor was obtained from a woman aged 30 to 39 with Graves' hyperthyroidism. The chain combines TRBV9 with TRBJ2-5; D not resolved. The specimen sequenced was blood. This CDR3 is CASSPQEPETQYF. CDR3 coding DNA: TGTGCCAGCAGCCCCCAGGAACCGGAGACCCAGTACTTC.